This T cell receptor (beta chain) was sequenced in a study of blood T cell repertoires in COVID-19. On the study more broadly: The United States, Italy and Spain were the sources of the acute and convalescent COVID-19 samples. T cells, B-cell-depleted T cells, or PBMCs provided the cDNA or gDNA that served as material.

The count of this clone is one. This CDR3 has 14 residues. Deletions cut 6 bases from V and 2 bases from J, with 15 bases between. In germline, CDR1 is SGHTS, CDR2 YDEGEE. Original methodology: Estimates of nucleated cell counts were drawn from the amplification of reference gene primers. Measured with immunoSEQ multiplex PCR; TCRdb has only the in-frame clones, and not every one. V and J calls plus clone size are reproduced from that table; the DNA served to infer D and trimming. The sample lists 40,000 to 50,000 clones; 77% were seen once. The TCR was taken from a woman between 65 and 79 years old with acute or convalescent COVID-19. Sequenced sample: peripheral blood. The rearrangement joins TRBV5-8 to TRBJ2-7; D possibly corresponds to TRBD1 (6 bases). CDR3 loop: CASTHGTSPYEQYF. The CDR3 DNA reads TGTGCCAGCACCCACGGGACATCACCCTACGAGCAGTACTTC.